The 26 T cell receptor beta chains below come from one sample, sequenced in a study of shared clonotypes between healthy human individuals. TCRdb keeps only in-frame clones here, not all; method: immunoSEQ multiplex PCR. The sample lists roughly 2.5 million clones, more than 80% occurring once. The sequenced material came from naive CD4+ T cells sorted from blood. Documented subset: CD45RA+ positively selected. The receptors were gathered from a man younger than 35 in good health.

The chain has TRBV5-1 and TRBJ1-3; D gene unclear. This CDR3 has 14 residues. Germline V gene lookup returns CDR1 SGHRS and CDR2 YFSETQ. V was pared by 4 bases and J by 7 bases, with 15 bases between. The chain's CDR3 is CASSPLGTGNTIYF. CDR3 coding DNA: TGCGCCAGCAGCCCATTGGGAACGGGGAACACCATATATTTT.

V gene TRBV6-5 combines with J gene TRBJ2-1; 8 bases agree with TRBD2. The V gene's germline CDR1 is MNHEY and CDR2 SVGAGI. This CDR3 comprises 15 residues. With V trimmed by 6 bases and J by 0 bases, 4 bases remained unmatched. CDR3 sequence reads: CASSIAGRSYNEQFF. The CDR3 DNA reads TGTGCCAGCAGCATAGCGGGACGCTCCTACAATGAGCAGTTCTTC.

In this sample, this clone turned up once. V usage is TRBV6-1 and J usage is TRBJ1-1; D ambiguous. CDR3 length: 13 amino acids. The V and J ends lost 1 base and 10 bases respectively, with 13 bases between them. Germline V gene data show CDR1 as MNHNS and CDR2 as SASEGT. The CDR3 region is CASSEVWIGPAFF. The DNA of the CDR3 is TGTGCCAGCAGTGAAGTATGGATCGGACCAGCTTTCTTT.

To note about this clone: This CDR3 is also generated by other DNA sequences in the sample. The chain recombines TRBV5-1 with TRBJ2-3, with TRBD1 matching 7 bases. Losses at the gene ends were 4 bases for V and 6 bases for J; bases not matched to a gene: 2. CDR3 length equals 12 residues. Germline V gives CDR1 SGHRS, CDR2 YFSETQ. In DNA form, the CDR3 reads TGCGCCAGCAGCCAACAGGGGGATACGCAGTATTTT. Translating gives CASSQQGDTQYF.

This sequence joins TRBV28 and TRBJ2-1; TRBD2 agrees at 11 bases. V was clipped by 3 bases and J by 8 bases; unmatched bases: 6. The CDR3 runs 15 residues. The germline gives CDR1 MDHEN, CDR2 SYDVKM. The CDR3 reads CASSFLAGGVDEQFF. The CDR3 DNA reads TGTGCCAGCAGTTTTTTAGCGGGGGGGGTCGATGAGCAGTTCTTC.

A single count supports this clone. Different DNA sequences within this sample yield the same CDR3. The chain recombines TRBV28 with TRBJ2-6; either TRBD1 or TRBD2 may fit D (6 bases each). CDR1 MDHEN and CDR2 SYDVKM come from the germline V gene. V shed 3 bases and J shed 2 bases, with 8 bases lying between them. The CDR3 contains 15 residues. In nucleotides, the CDR3 is TGTGCCAGCAGTTTGGGGGGCCCTGGGGCCAACGTCCTGACTTTC. Protein sequence: CASSLGGPGANVLTF.

The V call is TRBV6-6, the J call TRBJ1-4; 10 nucleotides line up with TRBD1. The J segment lost 6 bases and the V segment lost 6 bases, leaving 7 bases of the junction unmatched. There are 15 residues in the CDR3. Germline values: CDR1 MNHNY, CDR2 SVGAGI (reference sequence). The CDR3 here is CASSPGQGGYEKLFF. The CDR3 DNA is TGTGCCAGCAGCCCAGGACAGGGGGGGTATGAAAAACTGTTTTTT.

The chain employs TRBV25-1 and TRBJ2-2, with D perhaps given as TRBD1 or TRBD2 (5 bases each). The CDR3 sequence is 14 residues long. The germline V gene encodes CDR1 MGHDK and CDR2 SYGVNS. The V end lost 3 bases, the J end lost 5 bases, and 10 bases lay between the germline ends. In nucleotides, the CDR3 is TGTGCCAGCAGTGAGCCGGGGCCGACCGGGGAGCTGTTTTTT. It yields the protein CASSEPGPTGELFF.

Of note for this clone: Other DNA sequences in the same sample also yield this CDR3. This chain links TRBV9 with TRBJ2-7, with 7 bases that match TRBD2. The germline V gene encodes CDR1 SGDLS and CDR2 YYNGEE. Trimming removed 0 bases from V and 0 bases from J; junction bases left unmatched: 3. The CDR3 runs 15 residues. The CDR3 loop reads CASSVDGRSSYEQYF. DNA of the CDR3: TGTGCCAGCAGCGTAGACGGGAGGAGCTCCTACGAGCAGTACTTC.

Turning to this clone: Distinct nucleotide sequences in the sample also encode this CDR3. The rearrangement joins TRBV7-2 to TRBJ2-7; TRBD2 matches at 10 bases. V shed 1 base and J 4 bases; nucleotides not matched to a gene: 4. The CDR3 has 15 amino acids. CDR1 and CDR2 (germline): SGHTA, FQGNSA. The CDR3 reads CASSLVASGSYEQYF. Written as DNA, the CDR3 is TGTGCCAGCAGCTTAGTGGCTAGCGGGAGTTACGAGCAGTACTTC.

The chain joins TRBV4-1 to TRBJ2-1; 9 bases agree with TRBD2. This CDR3 is built from 16 residues. V gave up 0 bases and J gave up 8 bases; unmatched junction bases: 8. Germline V gene sequence: CDR1 MGHRA, CDR2 YSYEKL. CDR3 nucleotides: TGCGCCAGCAGCCAAGATGAGGCTAGCGGGATTGATGAGCAGTTCTTC. Translating gives CASSQDEASGIDEQFF.

The J gene is TRBJ2-2, the V gene TRBV5-1; no definite D call. The ends were cut back, 3 bases at V and 1 base at J, with 7 bases in the middle. CDR1 and CDR2 from the germline V gene are SGHRS and YFSETQ. This CDR3 has 14 residues. The CDR3 DNA is TGCGCCAGCAGCTCGACTCTGAACACCGGGGAGCTGTTTTTT. It yields the protein CASSSTLNTGELFF.

This clone has a handful of counts. V gene TRBV4-1 combines with J gene TRBJ1-4; D is unresolved. The length of the CDR3 is 16 residues. Germline V gives CDR1 MGHRA, CDR2 YSYEKL. Trimming took off 6 bases at V and 3 bases at J, with 17 bases between the two ends. The CDR3 nucleotides are TGCGCCAGCAGTTCAACGGGGAGCGTCGCTAATGAAAAACTGTTTTTT. The encoded protein is CASSSTGSVANEKLFF.

Worth noting for this clone: This sample also contains other DNA sequences that code for the same CDR3. The chain employs TRBV25-1 and TRBJ1-4; 7 bases are a match to TRBD1. Germline CDR1 and CDR2: MGHDK and SYGVNS. The CDR3 is 14 amino acids. Trimming cost V 6 bases and J 3 bases; bases outside gene matches: 4. The CDR3 coding sequence is TGTGCCAGCAGAAGGGGGCTGGCTAATGAAAAACTGTTTTTT. As protein: CASRRGLANEKLFF.

The chain recombines TRBV5-5 with TRBJ1-2; the match to TRBD1 covers 10 bases. Germline values: CDR1 SGHKS, CDR2 YYEKEE (reference sequence). The CDR3 is 16 residues long. With V trimmed by 2 bases and J by 3 bases, 7 bases remained unmatched. In DNA, the CDR3 is TGTGCCAGCAGCTTCACGGACAGGGGGATTTACTATGGCTACACCTTC. Translated, it gives CASSFTDRGIYYGYTF. The variable domain in full, completed from reference TRBV5-5 and TRBJ1-2, reads DAGVTQSPTHLIKTRGQQVTLRCSPISGHKSVSWYQQVLGQGPQFIFQYYEKEERGRGNFPDRFSARQFPNYSSELNVNALLLGDSALYLCASSFTDRGIYYGYTFGSGTRLTVV.

J is TRBJ2-3 and V is TRBV28; no clear D. Germline lookup yields CDR1 MDHEN and CDR2 SYDVKM. CDR3 length: 12 residues. V was pared by 5 bases and J by 6 bases, with 9 bases between. The CDR3 nucleotides are TGTGCCAGCAGTAAACAGTGGGATACGCAGTATTTT. This gives the protein CASSKQWDTQYF. The entire variable domain, with the rest obtained from reference TRBV28 and TRBJ2-3, is as follows: DVKVTQSSRYLVKRTGEKVFLECVQDMDHENMFWYRQDPGLGLRLIYFSYDVKMKEKGDIPEGYSVSREKKERFSLILESASTNQTSMYLCASSKQWDTQYFGPGTRLTVL.

The V call is TRBV25-1, the J call TRBJ1-6; a weak D match, TRBD1 (5 bases). The CDR3 has 13 residues. V was cut by 3 bases and J by 16 bases, with 16 bases left in between. Germline V gene sequence: CDR1 MGHDK, CDR2 SYGVNS. Here the CDR3 DNA reads TGTGCCAGCAGTGACTTACTGGTGGGACCACTCCACTTT. The encoded protein is CASSDLLVGPLHF. Combining the CDR3 with reference TRBV25-1 and TRBJ1-6 gives the whole variable domain EADIYQTPRYLVIGTGKKITLECSQTMGHDKMYWYQQDPGMELHLIHYSYGVNSTEKGDLSSESTVSRIRTEHFPLTLESARPSHTSQYLCASSDLLVGPLHFGNGTRLTVT.

The chain carries TRBV6-5 and TRBJ1-6, with 7 bases aligning to TRBD1. Unmatched junction bases numbered 8, after V lost 6 bases and J lost 6 bases. Germline V gene lookup returns CDR1 MNHEY and CDR2 SVGAGI. CDR3 length: 15 residues. The CDR3 nucleotides are TGTGCCAGCAGCGACGAGGGGGCTGGTAATTCACCCCTCCACTTT. Translation: CASSDEGAGNSPLHF.

As for this clone: Different DNA sequences within this sample yield the same CDR3. The V call is TRBV19, the J call TRBJ2-1; D not certain. Germline V gene data show CDR1 as LNHDA and CDR2 as SQIVND (reference sequence). The CDR3 runs to 14 residues. Trimming stripped 6 bases from V and 0 bases from J, with 9 bases between. CDR3 in amino acids: CASREGSSYNEQFF. In nucleotides, the CDR3 is TGTGCCAGTAGGGAAGGTAGCTCCTACAATGAGCAGTTCTTC. Together with reference TRBV19 and TRBJ2-1, the CDR3 gives the full variable domain: DGGITQSPKYLFRKEGQNVTLSCEQNLNHDAMYWYRQDPGQGLRLIYYSQIVNDFQKGDIAEGYSVSREKKESFPLTVTSAQKNPTAFYLCASREGSSYNEQFFGPGTRLTVL.

This sequence joins TRBV7-9 and TRBJ2-7; maybe TRBD1 (6 bases). This CDR3 has 13 residues. Germline V gene lookup returns CDR1 SEHNR and CDR2 FQNEAQ (reference sequence). V was shortened by 6 bases and J by 4 bases, with 13 bases between the two germline ends. The CDR3 reads CASRKDSPYEQYF. For the CDR3, the DNA is TGTGCCAGCAGAAAGGACAGCCCTTACGAGCAGTACTTC.

V gene TRBV5-5 combines with J gene TRBJ2-7; TRBD1 matches 8 bases. This CDR3 region has 12 residues. Germline loops: CDR1 SGHKS, CDR2 YYEKEE (reference sequence). V shed 6 bases and J 6 bases; nucleotides not matched to a gene: 5. As DNA, the CDR3 is TGTGCCAGCACCCTGACAGGGGTCGAGCAGTACTTC. Translating it yields CASTLTGVEQYF. Drawing the rest from reference TRBV5-5 and TRBJ2-7, the complete variable domain is DAGVTQSPTHLIKTRGQQVTLRCSPISGHKSVSWYQQVLGQGPQFIFQYYEKEERGRGNFPDRFSARQFPNYSSELNVNALLLGDSALYLCASTLTGVEQYFGPGTRLTVT.

The chain employs TRBV30 and TRBJ2-7; the D gene is possibly TRBD1 (6 bases). With 5 bases removed from V and 10 bases from J, the gap between germline ends came to 18 bases. The CDR3 covers 12 residues. The germline V gene encodes CDR1 GTSNPN and CDR2 SVGIG (reference sequence). The CDR3 protein is CAWGDTGAAQYF. Written as DNA, the CDR3 is TGTGCCTGGGGGGACACTGGAGCGGCACAGTACTTC.

The CDR3 DNA sequence: TGTGCCAGCAGCACTTTCGTGACAGGGGGCACTGAAGCTTTCTTT. Amino acids: CASSTFVTGGTEAFF. The V gene is TRBV28, the J gene TRBJ1-1, with TRBD1 matching 9 bases. V trimming: 6 bases; J trimming: 4 bases; junction bases outside the gene matches: 9. This CDR3 region has 15 residues. Germline values: CDR1 MDHEN, CDR2 SYDVKM.

This chain links TRBV5-1 with TRBJ2-1, with D possibly matching TRBD1 (5 bases). The length of the CDR3 is 15 residues. V was shortened by 0 bases and J by 5 bases, with 12 bases between the two germline ends. CDR1 is SGHRS, CDR2 YFSETQ, per germline. CDR3 protein: CASSLEAGKHNEQFF. CDR3 DNA sequence: TGCGCCAGCAGCTTGGAGGCAGGGAAACACAATGAGCAGTTCTTC.

This clone was picked up one time. The chain combines TRBV15 with TRBJ2-1; D possibly corresponds to TRBD2 (7 bases). The germline gives CDR1 LNHNV, CDR2 YYDKDF (reference sequence). The CDR3 spans 17 residues. Trimming cost V 0 bases and J 3 bases, with 15 bases left between them. The CDR3 region is CATSRDRTGGLYNEQFF. CDR3 DNA: TGTGCCACCAGCAGAGATCGGACGGGGGGCCTCTACAATGAGCAGTTCTTC.

V is TRBV30 and J is TRBJ1-1; perhaps TRBD1 as D (6 bases). Germline CDR1 GTSNPN, CDR2 SVGIG (reference sequence). There are 17 residues in the CDR3. V lost 0 bases and J lost 8, with 25 bases in between. The CDR3 coding sequence is TGTGCCTGGAGTGTACCGGGGACATGGGGACGAAGCGAAGAAGCTTTCTTT. Protein product: CAWSVPGTWGRSEEAFF.